This T cell receptor (beta chain) was recorded in a study of blood T cell repertoires in COVID-19. The overall study: Sample material is recorded as cDNA or gDNA derived from T cells, B-cell-depleted T cells, or PBMCs.

Study processing details: Estimation of nucleated cell counts was performed using reference gene primer amplification. Method: immunoSEQ multiplex PCR; TCRdb's copy keeps in-frame clones and lacks some. V, J and clone size derive from that table, while D and trimming were established from the DNA sequence. The sample records roughly 52,000 clones, 75% to 85% being singletons. The sample holds a few counts of this clone. The V gene's germline CDR1 is SQVTM and CDR2 ANQGSEA. The CDR3 spans 13 residues. The V and J ends lost 7 bases and 0 bases respectively, with 12 bases between them. J is TRBJ1-1 and V is TRBV29-1; D is perhaps TRBD1 (5 bases). The sample taken for sequencing was peripheral blood. The receptor comes from a human donor in a cohort sampled during active COVID-19. The CDR3 nucleotides read TGCAGCGGGTTCAGGGCTATGAACACTGAAGCTTTCTTT. Translation gives CSGFRAMNTEAFF.